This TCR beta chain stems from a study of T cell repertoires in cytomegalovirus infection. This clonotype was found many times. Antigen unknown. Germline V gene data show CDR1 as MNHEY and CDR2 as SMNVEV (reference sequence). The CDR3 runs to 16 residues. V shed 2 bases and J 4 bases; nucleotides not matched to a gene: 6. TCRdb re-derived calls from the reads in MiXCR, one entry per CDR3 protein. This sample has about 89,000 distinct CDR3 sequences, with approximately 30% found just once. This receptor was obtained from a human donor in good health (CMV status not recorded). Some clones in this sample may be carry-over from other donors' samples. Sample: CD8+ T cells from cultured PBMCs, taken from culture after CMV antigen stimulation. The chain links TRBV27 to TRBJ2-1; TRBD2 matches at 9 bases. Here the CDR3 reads CASSLLGTSKYNEQFF. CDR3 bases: TGTGCCAGCAGTTTACTCGGGACTAGCAAATACAATGAGCAGTTCTTC.